This entry lists 32 T cell receptor beta chains sequenced from one sample in a study of OX40 agonist ivuxolimab in advanced cancers. Sequencing used immunoSEQ multiplex PCR; TCRdb keeps in-frame clones, though not all of them. The sample records over 70,000 clones, around four fifths being singletons. The sample here was CD4+ or CD8+ T cells sorted from blood, taken in a trial of the OX40 agonist ivuxolimab. The receptors originated from an adult with an advanced solid tumor such as melanoma, head and neck, liver or kidney cancer.

This clone is medium-sized by share. The J gene is TRBJ2-5, the V gene TRBV7-2, with D possibly TRBD1 on 7 matching bases. Trimming stripped 5 bases from V and 9 bases from J, with 22 bases between. CDR3 length equals 15 residues. Germline CDR1 is SGHTA and CDR2 is FQGNSA. This CDR3 reads CASSPSVGGGRAQYF. The CDR3 region has the DNA TGTGCCAGCAGCCCCTCGGTCGGAGGGGGCAGGGCCCAGTACTTC.

V gene TRBV29-1 combines with J gene TRBJ2-3, with 8 bases that match TRBD1. Germline-derived CDR1 and CDR2 are SQVTM and ANQGSEA. This CDR3 spans 13 amino acids. V trimming: 4 bases; J trimming: 1 base; junction bases outside the gene matches: 1. CDR3 amino acids: CSVAGQGTDTQYF. The DNA of the CDR3 is TGCAGCGTTGCGGGACAGGGCACAGATACGCAGTATTTT.

This clone appeared once. The chain has TRBV7-2 and TRBJ2-3, with 9 bases matching TRBD2. The CDR3 consists of 15 residues. The V gene end was trimmed by 5 bases and the J gene end by 3 bases; junction bases not matched to a gene: 6. The germline V gene encodes CDR1 SGHTA and CDR2 FQGNSA. As DNA, the CDR3 is TGTGCCAGCAGCCCGCCTAGCGGGGCTACAGATACGCAGTATTTT. Amino acids: CASSPPSGATDTQYF.

The rearrangement uses TRBV5-4 and TRBJ1-1; D is possibly TRBD1 (5 bases). Trimming took 2 bases from V and 10 from J, leaving 21 bases between them. The CDR3 is 15 residues long. Germline V lookup: CDR1 SGHNT, CDR2 YYREEE (reference sequence). Written as DNA, the CDR3 is TGTGCCAGCAGCTTAGCAGGGACGGAGCTATTGTCAGCTTTCTTT. It is translated as CASSLAGTELLSAFF.

The chain uses TRBV6-6 and TRBJ2-1; 13 bases are shared with TRBD2. Germline V CDR1 and CDR2: MNHNY, SVGAGI (reference sequence). Germline trimming cut 7 bases from V and 15 bases from J; bases unmatched to any gene: 9. The CDR3 runs 13 residues. CDR3 DNA sequence: TGTGCCAGCACCCCCACTAGCGGGGGGGCCCTGTTCTTC. Its protein is CASTPTSGGALFF.

J is TRBJ2-3 and V is TRBV7-6, with a weak D call TRBD1 (5 bases). This CDR3 comprises 15 residues. In germline, CDR1 is SGHVS, CDR2 FNYEAQ. Trimming shortened V by 3 bases and J by 5 bases, and 15 bases separated the two germline ends. The CDR3 DNA follows: TGTGCCAGCAGCTTTAATTACAGGTCGTTAGATACGCAGTATTTT. This gives the protein CASSFNYRSLDTQYF.

Only a few counts were recorded for this clone. V is TRBV27 and J is TRBJ1-6; the D gene is possibly TRBD1 (5 bases). Trimming shortened V by 5 bases and J by 7 bases, and 15 bases separated the two germline ends. The germline V gene encodes CDR1 MNHEY and CDR2 SMNVEV (reference sequence). CDR3 length: 15 amino acids. CDR3 nucleotides: TGTGCCAGCAGTCCCGGGGGGTTGGTCAATTCACCCCTCCACTTT. Amino acids: CASSPGGLVNSPLHF.

The rearrangement uses TRBV7-9 and TRBJ2-3, with D tentatively TRBD2 (6 bases). In germline, CDR1 is SEHNR, CDR2 FQNEAQ (reference sequence). V was clipped by 6 bases and J by 1 base, with 14 bases between them. This CDR3 has 15 amino acids. CDR3 sequence reads: CASSQGSGRTDTQYF. The CDR3 DNA follows: TGTGCCAGCAGTCAAGGCAGCGGGCGCACAGATACGCAGTATTTT.

This clone came up once. The chain employs TRBV19 and TRBJ1-5; no firm D call. Germline CDR1 is LNHDA and CDR2 is SQIVND (reference sequence). The length of the CDR3 is 16 residues. The V gene lost 1 base and the J gene lost 7 bases, with 17 bases spanning the gap. The CDR3 is CASSIASRRLPQPQHF. The CDR3 region has the DNA TGTGCCAGTAGTATAGCTAGCCGGCGATTACCACAGCCCCAGCATTTT. Together with reference TRBV19 and TRBJ1-5, the CDR3 gives the full variable domain: DGGITQSPKYLFRKEGQNVTLSCEQNLNHDAMYWYRQDPGQGLRLIYYSQIVNDFQKGDIAEGYSVSREKKESFPLTVTSAQKNPTAFYLCASSIASRRLPQPQHFGDGTRLSIL.

This clone showed up just a few times. As DNA, the CDR3 is TGCAGCGCCCATGGGGGGGGCTGGGCGGAAGCTTTCTTT. Protein product: CSAHGGGWAEAFF. The rearrangement links TRBV29-1 to TRBJ1-1; a possible D gene is TRBD1 (6 bases). CDR1 SQVTM and CDR2 ANQGSEA come from the germline V gene. Trimming shortened V by 7 bases and J by 8 bases, and 20 bases separated the two germline ends. The CDR3 is 13 amino acids.

The V call is TRBV30, the J call TRBJ1-1; a possible D gene is TRBD1 (5 bases). This CDR3 region has 13 residues. V shed 3 bases and J shed 8 bases, with 16 bases lying between them. The V gene's germline CDR1 is GTSNPN and CDR2 SVGIG (reference sequence). CDR3 amino acids: CAWSLRGPAEAFF. The CDR3 region has the DNA TGTGCCTGGAGCCTCCGGGGCCCAGCAGAAGCTTTCTTT.

The gene calls are TRBV28 and TRBJ2-3; D might be TRBD2 (6 bases). V lost 3 bases, J lost 1 base, and 8 bases lay in between. The CDR3 sequence is 14 residues long. Germline V gene lookup returns CDR1 MDHEN and CDR2 SYDVKM. The CDR3 DNA follows: TGTGCCAGCAGTTTCCCGGGGGGCACAGATACGCAGTATTTT. Translated, it gives CASSFPGGTDTQYF.

The J gene is TRBJ2-7, the V gene TRBV6-5; a weak D match, TRBD2 (5 bases). Germline V gene lookup returns CDR1 MNHEY and CDR2 SVGAGI. This CDR3 contains 13 residues. Between the trimmed V and J ends, which lost 2 bases and 2 bases, there was a span of 7 bases. Written as DNA, the CDR3 is TGTGCCAGCAGTTACCCGGGGACCTACGAGCAGTACTTC. Its protein product is CASSYPGTYEQYF.

The chain links TRBV28 to TRBJ2-1; D remains unclear. Germline loops: CDR1 MDHEN, CDR2 SYDVKM. This CDR3 has 14 residues. V was trimmed by 6 bases and J by 9 bases, leaving 18 bases between them. The CDR3: CASSPLVLVREQFF. The CDR3 coding sequence is TGTGCCAGCAGCCCTCTAGTATTGGTCCGTGAGCAGTTCTTC.

The chain couples TRBV6-4 to TRBJ1-1; the D gene is possibly TRBD1 (6 bases). This CDR3 contains 14 residues. Deletions cut 4 bases from V and 5 bases from J, with 14 bases between. Germline V gene sequence: CDR1 MRHNA, CDR2 SNTAGT. In DNA form, the CDR3 reads TGTGCCAGCAGTGCGGGCAGGGGCAGGACTGAAGCTTTCTTT. It is translated as CASSAGRGRTEAFF.

This clone was found many times. This chain links TRBV6-1 with TRBJ1-2, with no clear D. The CDR3 extends over 11 amino acids. Germline V gene data show CDR1 as MNHNS and CDR2 as SASEGT. Trimming left V 9 bases short and J 0 bases short, with 5 bases between. The DNA of the CDR3 is TGTGCCAGTTCTACTAACTATGGCTACACCTTC. This gives the protein CASSTNYGYTF.

The rearrangement links TRBV6-4 to TRBJ2-3; 7 nucleotides match TRBD2. CDR3 length equals 18 residues. V lost 1 base to trimming and J lost 0 bases; unmatched junction nucleotides: 10. CDR1 is MRHNA, CDR2 SNTAGT, per germline. Here the CDR3 DNA reads TGTGCCAGCAGTGACTGTCGCGAGCGGGAACCTAGCACAGATACGCAGTATTTT. Translation gives CASSDCREREPSTDTQYF.

The chain is built from TRBV30 and TRBJ2-7; D gene unclear. Trimming took off 8 bases at V and 0 bases at J, with 17 bases between the two ends. Per germline, CDR1 GTSNPN and CDR2 SVGIG (reference sequence). The CDR3 totals 14 residues. The CDR3 coding sequence is TGTGCCCTTACGGGTCCGTTTAGCTCCTACGAGCAGTACTTC. Amino acids: CALTGPFSSYEQYF.

A word on this clone: Additional DNA sequences in this sample encode the identical CDR3. The rearrangement uses TRBV9 and TRBJ2-1, with 14 bases matching TRBD2. V shed 0 bases and J 6 bases; nucleotides not matched to a gene: 8. This CDR3 is built from 18 residues. The germline gives CDR1 SGDLS, CDR2 YYNGEE. CDR3 in amino acids: CASSVGRTSGRKANEQFF. Written as DNA, the CDR3 is TGTGCCAGCAGCGTAGGTAGGACTAGCGGGAGGAAAGCCAATGAGCAGTTCTTC.

The genes are TRBV28 and TRBJ2-2; D perhaps matches TRBD2 (5 bases). Trimming took off 6 bases at V and 4 bases at J, with 12 bases between the two ends. The CDR3 consists of 14 residues. Per germline, CDR1 MDHEN and CDR2 SYDVKM. The CDR3 bases are TGTGCCAGCAGGGCTAGCAGCAGCACCGGGGAGCTGTTTTTT. Translating it yields CASRASSSTGELFF.

The chain employs TRBV19 and TRBJ1-3; unclear D gene. Trimming shortened V by 1 base and J by 0 bases, and 7 bases separated the two germline ends. The germline V gene has CDR1 LNHDA and CDR2 SQIVND (reference sequence). The CDR3 runs to 15 residues. CDR3 nucleotides: TGTGCCAGTAGTATAGGCGGACGCTCTGGAAACACCATATATTTT. This gives the protein CASSIGGRSGNTIYF.

V and J are TRBV29-1 and TRBJ2-7, with D possibly TRBD1 on 6 matching bases. This CDR3 comprises 13 residues. Germline loops: CDR1 SQVTM, CDR2 ANQGSEA. Trimming removed 0 bases at V and 6 bases at J, with 12 bases between. CDR3 region: CSVEDTGSGEQYF. The DNA for the CDR3 is TGCAGCGTTGAAGATACAGGGTCCGGCGAGCAGTACTTC.

Comment on this clone: The identical CDR3 is also encoded by other nucleotide sequences in the sample. V and J are TRBV18 and TRBJ1-1; D unclear. Trimming took off 1 base at V and 1 base at J, with 4 bases between the two ends. Germline CDR1 reads KGHSH; CDR2 reads LQKENI. This CDR3 has 13 residues. The CDR3 DNA follows: TGTGCCAGCTCACCACACCCGAACACTGAAGCTTTCTTT. This codes for CASSPHPNTEAFF.

This clone was seen a few times. The chain combines TRBV27 with TRBJ2-6; the match to TRBD2 covers 11 bases. CDR1 and CDR2 (germline): MNHEY, SMNVEV (reference sequence). Trimming at V came to 5 bases and at J to 4 bases, leaving 13 bases not matched to a gene. The CDR3 contains 19 residues. This chain's CDR3 is CASSLGLADIMGGANVLTF. Written as DNA, the CDR3 is TGTGCCAGCAGTCTGGGACTAGCGGACATAATGGGGGGGGCCAACGTCCTGACTTTC. Looking up the rest from reference TRBV27 and TRBJ2-6 gives the full variable domain: EAQVTQNPRYLITVTGKKLTVTCSQNMNHEYMSWYRQDPGLGLRQIYYSMNVEVTDKGDVPEGYKVSRKEKRNFPLILESPSPNQTSLYFCASSLGLADIMGGANVLTFGAGSRLTVL.

The chain uses TRBV6-5 and TRBJ2-3, with D possibly TRBD2 on 5 matching bases. Germline-derived CDR1 and CDR2 are MNHEY and SVGAGI. Trimming pared 8 bases from V and 2 bases from J, leaving 11 bases between. The CDR3 has 13 amino acids. The DNA for the CDR3 is TGTGCCAGCCTTGGCCTAGCCACAGATACGCAGTATTTT. Encoded protein: CASLGLATDTQYF.

The chain employs TRBV5-1 and TRBJ1-1, with a tentative D call TRBD1 (5 bases). The CDR3 contains 14 residues. V was clipped by 1 base and J by 5 bases, with 12 bases between them. CDR1 and CDR2 from the germline V gene are SGHRS and YFSETQ. CDR3 protein: CASSLSGTQTEAFF. The CDR3 region has the DNA TGCGCCAGCAGCTTGTCCGGGACTCAGACTGAAGCTTTCTTT.

The chain joins TRBV18 to TRBJ2-5; either TRBD1 or TRBD2 may fit D (5 bases each). The V end lost 1 base, the J end lost 4 bases, and 10 bases lay between the germline ends. The germline V gene encodes CDR1 KGHSH and CDR2 LQKENI. This CDR3 is built from 14 residues. The CDR3: CASSPLGERETQYF. CDR3 coding DNA: TGTGCCAGCTCACCACTGGGGGAGCGAGAGACCCAGTACTTC.

The chain employs TRBV28 and TRBJ2-7, with 11 positions matching TRBD1. The ends lost 4 bases at V and 3 bases at J; junction bases unmatched: 5. The CDR3 has 15 amino acids. Per germline, CDR1 MDHEN and CDR2 SYDVKM. The CDR3 loop reads CASSSPGTGGYEQYF. In nucleotides, the CDR3 is TGTGCCAGCAGTTCCCCAGGGACAGGGGGCTACGAGCAGTACTTC. The variable domain in full, with the rest retrieved from reference TRBV28 and TRBJ2-7, is DVKVTQSSRYLVKRTGEKVFLECVQDMDHENMFWYRQDPGLGLRLIYFSYDVKMKEKGDIPEGYSVSREKKERFSLILESASTNQTSMYLCASSSPGTGGYEQYFGPGTRLTVT.

CDR3 in amino acids: CASSIVLAQWGTQYF. In nucleotides, the CDR3 is TGTGCCAGTAGTATAGTCCTAGCCCAGTGGGGGACCCAGTACTTC. The chain uses TRBV19 and TRBJ2-5; weak D call: TRBD2 (5 bases). There are 15 residues in the CDR3. Trimming left V 1 base short and J 7 bases short, with 16 bases between. Germline CDR1 and CDR2: LNHDA and SQIVND (reference sequence).

The chain couples TRBV7-9 to TRBJ1-4, with 11 bases that match TRBD1. The V gene's germline CDR1 is SEHNR and CDR2 FQNEAQ (reference sequence). The CDR3 length is 14 residues. The V segment lost 5 bases and the J segment 8 bases; nucleotides outside the gene matches: 4. CDR3 in amino acids: CASSRGQGEEKLFF. The DNA for the CDR3 is TGTGCCAGCAGCCGGGGACAGGGGGAAGAAAAACTGTTTTTT.

The rearrangement links TRBV7-9 to TRBJ1-3; no reliable D call. The CDR3 spans 17 residues. Trimming removed 5 bases at V and 0 bases at J, with 17 bases between. In germline, CDR1 is SEHNR, CDR2 FQNEAQ (reference sequence). In nucleotides, the CDR3 is TGTGCCAGCAGCCTATCCAAGGACGGAATCTCTGGAAACACCATATATTTT. Translating gives CASSLSKDGISGNTIYF.

The chain links TRBV9 to TRBJ2-1, with 11 bases identical to TRBD2. Germline loops: CDR1 SGDLS, CDR2 YYNGEE. This CDR3 contains 16 residues. After removal of 0 bases from V and 9 bases from J, the junction contained 8 bases not matched to a gene. The CDR3 nucleotides read TGTGCCAGCAGCGTAGGGAGACTAGCGGGAAGGGGTGAGCAGTTCTTC. Translation: CASSVGRLAGRGEQFF.